This TCR beta chain derives from a study of long-term antiretroviral therapy in people with HIV. Survey-level resolution applied to immunoSEQ assay v3.0. Only in-frame clones appear in the TCRdb table, and some are missing; sequencing was by immunoSEQ multiplex PCR. The profile shows around 29,000 clones, 80% to 90% of them singletons. Study-wide findings and caveats: Pre-ART clonal expansion yielded clones that dominated the repertoire at all time points. Blood in the study was drawn between the mid-2000s and the late 2010s, possibly under older ART regimens, which may be less effective than current ones. Post-ART diversity increased but stayed below transplant donor controls.

For this clone: The antigen is unknown.

Specimen: unsorted PBMCs, collected 3.2 years before starting antiretroviral therapy. The receptor was isolated from a man aged 50-60 years with HIV.

CDR3 DNA: TGTGCCAGCAGCCCAGCGCAAAACTCCTACGAGCAGTACTTC. This sequence encodes CASSPAQNSYEQYF. The chain employs TRBV28 and TRBJ2-7; no clear D gene. This CDR3 region has 14 residues. Germline CDR1 and CDR2: MDHEN and SYDVKM. V gave up 6 bases and J gave up 0 bases, with 12 bases separating them.